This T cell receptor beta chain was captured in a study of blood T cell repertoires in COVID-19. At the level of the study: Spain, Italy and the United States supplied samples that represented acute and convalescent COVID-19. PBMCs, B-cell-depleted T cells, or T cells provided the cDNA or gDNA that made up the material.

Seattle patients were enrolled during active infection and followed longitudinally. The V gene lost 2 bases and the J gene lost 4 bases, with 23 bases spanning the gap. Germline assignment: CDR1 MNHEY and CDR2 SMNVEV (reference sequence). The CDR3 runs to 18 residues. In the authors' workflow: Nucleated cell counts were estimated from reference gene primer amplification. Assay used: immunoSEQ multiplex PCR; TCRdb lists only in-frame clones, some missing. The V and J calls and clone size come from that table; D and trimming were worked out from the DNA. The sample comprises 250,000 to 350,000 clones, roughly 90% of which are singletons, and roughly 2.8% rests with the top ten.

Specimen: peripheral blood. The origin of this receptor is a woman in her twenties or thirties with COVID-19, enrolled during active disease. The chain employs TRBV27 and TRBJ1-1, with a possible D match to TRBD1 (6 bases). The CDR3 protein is CASSLMRTAGWGGTEAFF. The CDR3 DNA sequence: TGTGCCAGCAGTTTAATGAGGACAGCGGGTTGGGGGGGCACTGAAGCTTTCTTT.